The sequence of this TCR beta chain was determined in a study of beta chain features in type 1 diabetes. The overall study: All samples combined gave over 100 million sorted cells for examination. General study findings and limits: Junctions at VDJ sites from type 1 diabetes patients had fewer insertions and more deletions. Resolution of whether HLA type affects TCRB rearrangement was not achieved here. Naive, central memory and Treg TCRB repertoires appeared more alike in patients than in healthy donors.

A word on this clone: Antigen: not known.

Unmatched junction bases numbered 15, after V lost 7 bases and J lost 4 bases. Germline lookup yields CDR1 GTSNPN and CDR2 SVGIG (reference sequence). The CDR3 runs to 17 residues. Every isolated RNA sample was fully reverse transcribed, so sequencing captured expressed TCRB transcripts. Only in-frame clones appear in the TCRdb table, and some are missing; sequencing was by immunoSEQ multiplex PCR. The table shows under 450,000 clones, with 11% to 15% occurring only once. The TCR was taken from a man younger than 40 in good health. This chain connects TRBV30 to TRBJ2-6; 8 bases map to TRBD2. Sequencing was carried out using naive CD4+ T cells from blood. CDR3 nucleotides: TGTGCCTTGGAGGGGGAGCGGGAGCTGTCCGGGGCCAACGTCCTGACTTTC. Protein: CALEGERELSGANVLTF.